These T cell receptor beta chains were read from a single sample in a study of response to subunit inactivated influenza vaccine. A single record per CDR3 protein comes from TCRdb applying MiXCR to the RT-PCR reads. The sample consists of about 480,000 distinct CDR3 sequences, roughly 13% of them appearing once. Specimen: PBMCs from blood, collected more than 35 days after vaccination. The source of these receptors is a man aged 50 to 59 who received an inactivated influenza vaccine. Both conserved end residues are part of each CDR3. D genes are given only for firm matches. Expanded clones get a size class; other rows say once, few or many, or leave the size out.

TRBJ2-1	TRBD2	TRBV28	few	CASSFPSRGGEQFF	TGTGCCAGCAGTTTCCCCAGTCGGGGGGGGGAGCAGTTCTTC
TRBJ2-1	NA	TRBV15	NA	CATSRDLRDTSTRRQFF	TGTGCCACCAGCAGAGATTTACGGGACACATCGACCCGGCGGCAGTTCTTC
TRBJ1-2	NA	TRBV12-3/TRBV12-4	NA	CASRLTPLGYTF	TGTGCCAGCAGGCTCACCCCTTTAGGCTACACCTTC
TRBJ2-6	TRBD1	TRBV29-1	many	CSAQGAGANVLTF	TGCAGCGCACAGGGGGCTGGGGCCAACGTCCTGACTTTC
TRBJ2-7	TRBD1	TRBV27	NA	CASSLSPADRHRTGLTPYEQYF	TGTGCCAGCAGTTTATCCCCTGCCGACCGACACCGGACAGGGCTCACTCCCTACGAGCAGTACTTC
TRBJ1-6	NA	TRBV7-2	many	CASSLLARGAKSPLHF	TGTGCCAGCAGCTTATTGGCTCGGGGGGCTAAGTCACCCCTCCACTTT
TRBJ2-1	TRBD2	TRBV7-9	few	CASSPGTSGGDNEQFF	TGTGCCAGCAGCCCAGGGACTAGCGGGGGGGACAATGAGCAGTTCTTC
TRBJ2-3	NA	TRBV29-1	NA	CSVSEYTDTQYF	TGCAGCGTCAGTGAGTACACAGATACGCAGTATTTT
TRBJ2-2	NA	TRBV4-3	NA	CASSQNRAPGAGELFF	TGCGCCAGCAGCCAAAACCGGGCCCCCGGGGCCGGGGAGCTGTTTTTT
TRBJ2-2	TRBD2	TRBV6-5	many	CASSYLVLAGGRSTGELFF	TGTGCCAGCAGTTATTTGGTACTAGCGGGAGGTAGGAGCACCGGGGAGCTGTTTTTT
TRBJ1-6	NA	TRBV11-2	NA	CASSLGAWGLGNSPLHF	TGTGCCAGCAGCTTAGGCGCGTGGGGGCTGGGTAATTCACCCCTCCACTTT
TRBJ2-7	TRBD1	TRBV6-5	NA	CASSYGQGALYEQYF	TGTGCCAGCAGTTACGGACAGGGGGCGCTTTACGAGCAGTACTTC
TRBJ1-5	NA	TRBV21-1	NA	CASSIEGRPQHF	TGTGCCAGCAGCATCGAGGGAAGACCCCAGCATTTT
TRBJ2-6	NA	TRBV6-2/TRBV6-3	NA	CASSYPGANVLTF	TGTGCCAGCAGTTACCCTGGGGCCAACGTCCTGACTTTC
TRBJ2-7	NA	TRBV27	few	CASPATAAPREQYF	TGTGCCAGCCCCGCCACCGCTGCCCCCCGCGAGCAGTACTTC
TRBJ2-2	TRBD1	TRBV7-2	few	CASSPDRDTGELFF	TGTGCCAGCAGCCCGGACAGGGACACCGGGGAGCTGTTTTTT
TRBJ2-3	TRBD2	TRBV6-1	NA	CASSRTSGRARNTDTQYF	TGTGCCAGCAGCCGAACTAGCGGGAGGGCCAGAAACACAGATACGCAGTATTTT
TRBJ1-2	NA	TRBV25-1	many	CASSTTIEGNYGYTF	TGTGCCAGCAGCACGACAATCGAGGGGAACTATGGCTACACCTTC
TRBJ2-1	NA	TRBV27	NA	CASSPITRRGEQFF	TGTGCCAGCAGCCCAATCACACGGCGGGGTGAGCAGTTCTTC
TRBJ2-5	TRBD1	TRBV14	NA	CASGQGARETQYF	TGTGCCAGCGGACAGGGGGCCAGGGAGACCCAGTACTTC
TRBJ2-2	NA	TRBV12-3/TRBV12-4	few	CASSLGGGLGTGELFF	TGTGCCAGCAGCCTAGGAGGGGGTTTGGGCACCGGGGAGCTGTTTTTT
TRBJ1-4	NA	TRBV2	NA	CASSEGGPLNEKLFF	TGTGCCAGCAGTGAAGGAGGGCCACTTAATGAAAAACTGTTTTTT
TRBJ2-7	TRBD1	TRBV7-8	NA	CASSSPGQDYYEQYF	TGTGCCAGCAGCTCGCCGGGACAGGACTACTACGAGCAGTACTTC
TRBJ1-1	NA	TRBV29-1	NA	CSVEKGQGRETEAFF	TGCAGCGTTGAAAAGGGCCAGGGAAGGGAAACTGAAGCTTTCTTT
TRBJ2-5	TRBD2	TRBV12-3/TRBV12-4	few	CASSPSGGAGFQYF	TGTGCCAGCAGTCCCTCGGGGGGGGCGGGGTTCCAGTACTTC
TRBJ2-3	NA	TRBV20-1	few	CSAKWRGWNTDTQYF	TGCAGTGCTAAATGGAGGGGTTGGAACACAGATACGCAGTATTTT
TRBJ2-1	NA	TRBV11-3	NA	CASSLAQTTYNEQFF	TGTGCCAGCAGCTTAGCTCAGACTACCTACAATGAGCAGTTCTTC
TRBJ1-2	TRBD1	TRBV4-3	few	CASSQDRGWTGISYGYTF	TGCGCCAGCAGCCAAGATCGGGGGTGGACAGGGATTTCCTATGGCTACACCTTC
TRBJ2-2	TRBD1	TRBV11-2	NA	CASGYTGTGFLGENTGELFF	TGTGCCAGCGGCTATACCGGGACAGGCTTTTTGGGGGAAAACACCGGGGAGCTGTTTTTT
TRBJ2-3	NA	TRBV11-2	NA	CASSFDRITDTQYF	TGTGCCAGCAGCTTTGATAGAATCACAGATACGCAGTATTTT
TRBJ2-3	TRBD2	TRBV29-1	many	CSGGLAGVTDTQYF	TGCAGCGGGGGACTAGCGGGAGTAACAGATACGCAGTATTTT
TRBJ2-1	NA	TRBV6-2/TRBV6-3	few	CASNHDLSYNEQFF	TGTGCCAGCAATCACGACCTCTCTTACAATGAGCAGTTCTTC
TRBJ2-7	TRBD1	TRBV7-9	NA	CASSLGWDRGYEQYF	TGTGCCAGCAGCTTAGGCTGGGACAGGGGGTACGAGCAGTACTTC
TRBJ1-2	TRBD1	TRBV10-3	many	CAITPSDRGNNYGYTF	TGTGCCATTACACCTAGCGACAGGGGGAATAACTATGGCTACACCTTC
TRBJ2-7	TRBD2	TRBV27	few	CASSLEGLAGGSYEQYF	TGTGCCAGCAGTTTGGAGGGACTAGCGGGAGGTTCCTACGAGCAGTACTTC
TRBJ2-1	NA	TRBV12-3/TRBV12-4	many	CASSLEGARPALF	TGTGCCAGCAGTTTGGAGGGGGCGAGACCCGCGCTCTTC
TRBJ2-5	NA	TRBV12-3/TRBV12-4	many	CASSLASERKTQYF	TGTGCCAGCAGTTTAGCTTCGGAGCGAAAGACCCAGTACTTC
TRBJ2-1	NA	TRBV12-3/TRBV12-4	many	CASSLSANEQFF	TGTGCCAGCAGTTTGTCGGCCAATGAGCAGTTCTTC
TRBJ2-3	TRBD2	TRBV20-1	NA	CSASEITASGRPDTQYF	TGCAGTGCTTCCGAAATTACTGCTAGCGGGAGGCCAGATACGCAGTATTTT
TRBJ2-2	NA	TRBV12-3/TRBV12-4	NA	CASSPRGGVTGELFF	TGTGCCAGCAGTCCCCGGGGCGGGGTGACCGGGGAGCTGTTTTTT
TRBJ2-7	TRBD2	TRBV20-1	NA	CSASSASSGRYEQYF	TGCAGTGCTAGCTCTGCGTCTAGCGGGAGGTACGAGCAGTACTTC
TRBJ2-2	NA	TRBV2	few	CASSEARVNGELFF	TGTGCCAGCAGTGAGGCCAGGGTTAACGGGGAGCTGTTTTTT
TRBJ2-1	NA	TRBV6-5	NA	CASSYWGEEGSYNEQFF	TGTGCCAGCAGTTACTGGGGGGAAGAGGGATCCTACAATGAGCAGTTCTTC
TRBJ2-3	NA	TRBV12-3/TRBV12-4	many	CASSSGVPDTQYF	TGTGCCAGCAGTTCGGGGGTGCCAGATACGCAGTATTTT
TRBJ1-2	NA	TRBV29-1	NA	CSVAGGTNYGYTF	TGCAGCGTTGCTGGGGGGACTAACTATGGCTACACCTTC
TRBJ2-2	TRBD1	TRBV6-5	few	CASSYLPGTGETGELFF	TGTGCCAGCAGTTACCTACCCGGGACAGGGGAAACCGGGGAGCTGTTTTTT
TRBJ2-2	NA	TRBV12-3/TRBV12-4	few	CASIPLGGTGELFF	TGTGCCAGCATTCCCCTGGGGGGCACCGGGGAGCTGTTTTTT
TRBJ2-3	NA	TRBV9	few	CASSVVGGTSTDTQYF	TGTGCCAGCAGCGTAGTGGGCGGAACTAGCACAGATACGCAGTATTTT
TRBJ2-6	NA	TRBV7-2	NA	CASSLRLPGANVLTF	TGTGCCAGCAGCTTAAGGCTACCTGGGGCCAACGTCCTGACTTTC
TRBJ1-1	TRBD1	TRBV28	many	CASSSPGQGRGTEAFF	TGTGCCAGCAGTTCACCCGGCCAGGGCAGGGGGACTGAAGCTTTCTTT
TRBJ2-4	NA	TRBV21-1	NA	CASSNLLRSIGKNIQYF	TGTGCCAGCAGCAACTTACTACGGAGTATCGGCAAAAACATTCAGTACTTC
TRBJ2-2	TRBD2	TRBV20-1	NA	CSAGRGSGSLNTGELFF	TGCAGTGCAGGGCGGGGAAGCGGGAGCTTGAACACCGGGGAGCTGTTTTTT
TRBJ1-1	TRBD1	TRBV5-5	few	CASSFNFVRGHRNTEAFF	TGTGCCAGCAGCTTTAATTTCGTCAGGGGGCATCGGAACACTGAAGCTTTCTTT
TRBJ2-3	NA	TRBV20-1	many	CSAEKSGGLGDTQYF	TGCAGTGCCGAAAAATCGGGGGGCCTAGGAGATACGCAGTATTTT
TRBJ2-2	NA	TRBV7-8	few	CASTSSGTSNTGELFF	TGTGCCAGCACCTCATCCGGGACCTCGAACACCGGGGAGCTGTTTTTT
TRBJ2-5	TRBD2	TRBV4-1	few	CASSQDLAGGRDLF	TGCGCCAGCAGCCAAGATCTCGCGGGGGGCCGGGATCTCTTC
TRBJ2-5	NA	TRBV5-1	few	CASSLGVGQETQYF	TGCGCCAGCAGCTTGGGGGTGGGTCAAGAGACCCAGTACTTC